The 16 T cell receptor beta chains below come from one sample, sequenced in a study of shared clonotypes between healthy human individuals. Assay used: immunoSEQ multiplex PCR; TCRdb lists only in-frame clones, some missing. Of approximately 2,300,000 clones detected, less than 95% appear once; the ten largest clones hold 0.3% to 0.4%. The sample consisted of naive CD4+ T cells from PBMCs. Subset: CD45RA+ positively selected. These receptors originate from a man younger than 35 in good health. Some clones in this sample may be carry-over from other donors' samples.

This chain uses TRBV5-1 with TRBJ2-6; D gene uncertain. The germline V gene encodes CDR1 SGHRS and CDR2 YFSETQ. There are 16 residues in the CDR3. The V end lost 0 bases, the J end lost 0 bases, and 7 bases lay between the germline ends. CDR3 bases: TGCGCCAGCAGCTTGGCCGCCGCCTCTGGGGCCAACGTCCTGACTTTC. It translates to CASSLAAASGANVLTF.

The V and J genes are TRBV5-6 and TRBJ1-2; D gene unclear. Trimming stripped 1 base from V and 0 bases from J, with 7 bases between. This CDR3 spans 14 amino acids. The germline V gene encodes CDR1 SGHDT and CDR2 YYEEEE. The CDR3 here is CASSLLQSNYGYTF. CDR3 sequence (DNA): TGTGCCAGCAGCTTGTTACAATCTAACTATGGCTACACCTTC.

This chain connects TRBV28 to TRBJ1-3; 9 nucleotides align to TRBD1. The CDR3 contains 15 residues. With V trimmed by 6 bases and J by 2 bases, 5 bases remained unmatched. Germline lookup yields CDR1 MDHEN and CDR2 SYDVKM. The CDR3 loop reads CASSVRTGAGNTIYF. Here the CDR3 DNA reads TGTGCCAGCAGCGTCAGGACAGGGGCTGGAAACACCATATATTTT.

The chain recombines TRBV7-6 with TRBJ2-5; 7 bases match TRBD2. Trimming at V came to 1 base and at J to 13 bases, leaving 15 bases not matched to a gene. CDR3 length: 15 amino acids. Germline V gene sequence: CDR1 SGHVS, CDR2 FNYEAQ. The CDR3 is CASSLEERGYATGYF. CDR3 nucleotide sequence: TGTGCCAGCAGCTTAGAGGAGCGGGGATATGCAACTGGGTACTTC.

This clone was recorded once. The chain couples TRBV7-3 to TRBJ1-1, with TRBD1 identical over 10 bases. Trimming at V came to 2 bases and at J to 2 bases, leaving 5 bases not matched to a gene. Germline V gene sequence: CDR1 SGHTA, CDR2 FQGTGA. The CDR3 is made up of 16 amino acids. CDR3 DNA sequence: TGTGCCAGCAGCTTAGGGGGACAGGGGAGAAACACTGAAGCTTTCTTT. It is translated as CASSLGGQGRNTEAFF.

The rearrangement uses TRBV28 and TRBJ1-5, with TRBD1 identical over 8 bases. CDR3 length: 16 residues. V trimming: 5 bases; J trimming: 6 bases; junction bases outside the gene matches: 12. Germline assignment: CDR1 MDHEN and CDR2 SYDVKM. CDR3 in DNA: TGTGCCAGCAGTCCCCCGACAGGGGTCGGCGGTCAGCCCCAGCATTTT. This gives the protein CASSPPTGVGGQPQHF.

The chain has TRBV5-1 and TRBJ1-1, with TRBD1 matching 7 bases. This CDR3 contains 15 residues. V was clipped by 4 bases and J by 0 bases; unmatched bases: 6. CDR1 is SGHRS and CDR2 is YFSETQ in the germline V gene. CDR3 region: CASSTDGQVNTEAFF. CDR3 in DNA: TGCGCCAGCAGCACAGACGGACAGGTGAACACTGAAGCTTTCTTT. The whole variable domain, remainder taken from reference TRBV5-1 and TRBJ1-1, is KAGVTQTPRYLIKTRGQQVTLSCSPISGHRSVSWYQQTPGQGLQFLFEYFSETQRNKGNFPGRFSGRQFSNSRSEMNVSTLELGDSALYLCASSTDGQVNTEAFFGQGTRLTVV.

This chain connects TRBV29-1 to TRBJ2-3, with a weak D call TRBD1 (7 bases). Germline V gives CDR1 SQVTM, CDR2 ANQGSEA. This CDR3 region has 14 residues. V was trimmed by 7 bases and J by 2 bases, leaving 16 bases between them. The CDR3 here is CSAAGQRATDTQYF. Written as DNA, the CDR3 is TGCAGCGCCGCGGGACAGCGAGCCACAGATACGCAGTATTTT.

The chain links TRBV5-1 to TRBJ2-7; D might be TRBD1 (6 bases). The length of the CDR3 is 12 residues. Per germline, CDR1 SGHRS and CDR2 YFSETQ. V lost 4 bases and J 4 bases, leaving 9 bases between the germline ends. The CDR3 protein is CASSAQGYEQYF. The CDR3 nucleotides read TGCGCCAGCAGCGCGCAGGGGTACGAGCAGTACTTC.

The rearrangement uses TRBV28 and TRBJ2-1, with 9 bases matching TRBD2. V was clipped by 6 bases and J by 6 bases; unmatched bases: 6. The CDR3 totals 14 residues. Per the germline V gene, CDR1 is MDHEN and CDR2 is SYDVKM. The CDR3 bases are TGTGCCAGCAGGGTGGGTAGCGGGAGCAATGAGCAGTTCTTC. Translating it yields CASRVGSGSNEQFF.

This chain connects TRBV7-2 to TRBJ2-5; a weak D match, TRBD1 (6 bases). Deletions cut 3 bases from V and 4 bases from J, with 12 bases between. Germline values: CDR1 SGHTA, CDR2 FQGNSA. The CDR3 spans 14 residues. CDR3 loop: CASSFNRVPETQYF. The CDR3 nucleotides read TGTGCCAGCAGCTTCAACAGGGTTCCAGAGACCCAGTACTTC.

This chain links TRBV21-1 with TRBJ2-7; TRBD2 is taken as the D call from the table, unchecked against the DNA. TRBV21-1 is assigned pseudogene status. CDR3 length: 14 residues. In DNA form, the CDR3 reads TGTGCCAGCCTTAGCGGGAGGCCCTCCTACGAGCAGTACTTC. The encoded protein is CASLSGRPSYEQYF.

DNA of the CDR3: TGTGCCAGCTCACCAGCCAGGTCGCGAAATGAGCAGTTCTTC. Translating gives CASSPARSRNEQFF. The V gene is TRBV18, the J gene TRBJ2-1, with unresolved D. The CDR3 sequence is 14 residues long. V was clipped by 2 bases and J by 7 bases, with 12 bases between them. Germline V gene lookup returns CDR1 KGHSH and CDR2 LQKENI.

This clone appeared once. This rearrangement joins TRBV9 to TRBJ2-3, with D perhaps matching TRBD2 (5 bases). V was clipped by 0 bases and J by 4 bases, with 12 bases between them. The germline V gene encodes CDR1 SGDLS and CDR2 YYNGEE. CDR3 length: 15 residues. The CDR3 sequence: CASSVDGLAPDTQYF. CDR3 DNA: TGTGCCAGCAGCGTAGATGGGCTAGCACCAGATACGCAGTATTTT.

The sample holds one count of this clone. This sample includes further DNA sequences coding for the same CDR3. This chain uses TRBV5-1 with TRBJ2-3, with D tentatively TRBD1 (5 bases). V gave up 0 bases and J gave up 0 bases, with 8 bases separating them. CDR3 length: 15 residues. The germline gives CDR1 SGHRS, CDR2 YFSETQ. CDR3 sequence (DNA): TGCGCCAGCAGCTTGGGTTCAGGGAGCACAGATACGCAGTATTTT. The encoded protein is CASSLGSGSTDTQYF.

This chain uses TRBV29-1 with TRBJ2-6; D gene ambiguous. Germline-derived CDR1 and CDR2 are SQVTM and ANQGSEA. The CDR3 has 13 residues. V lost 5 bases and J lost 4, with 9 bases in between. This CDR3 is CSVNPAGANVLTF. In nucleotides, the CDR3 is TGCAGCGTTAATCCTGCCGGGGCCAACGTCCTGACTTTC.